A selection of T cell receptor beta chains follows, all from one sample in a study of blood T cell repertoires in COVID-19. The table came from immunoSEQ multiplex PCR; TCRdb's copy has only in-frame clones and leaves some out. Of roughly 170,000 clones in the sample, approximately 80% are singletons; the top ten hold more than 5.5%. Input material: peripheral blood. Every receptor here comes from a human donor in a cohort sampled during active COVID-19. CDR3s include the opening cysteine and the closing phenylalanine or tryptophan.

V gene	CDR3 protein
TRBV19	CASSMMGATEAFF
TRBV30	CAWSVRGNEQFF
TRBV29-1	CSAGTGGGYGYTF
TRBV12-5	CASGLEVRGGKIGNQPQHF
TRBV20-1	CSASGAGGGEKLFF
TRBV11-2	CASSFSTGMNTEAFF
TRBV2	CASSILQGWYGYTF
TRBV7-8	CASSLARNYGYTF
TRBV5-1	CASSFAGGPYNEQFF
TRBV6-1	CASSEAQAGGLEQYF
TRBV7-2	CASGQGGTNQPQHF
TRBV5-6	CASSLGLAGGLYEQYF
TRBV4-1	CASSLPSTEQFF